The source of this T cell receptor (beta chain) is a study of cytomegalovirus exposure and HLA in healthy donors. Findings and caveats of the study: A later analysis found that most CMV-associated TCR beta chains appeared HLA-restricted. Later analysis indicated greater clonal expansion among HLA-associated TCR beta chains than among equally common other chains. Later on, an analysis found that several of the most significant clusters appeared to be linked to common viral pathogens, which included parvovirus B19.

PCR amplification relied on 60 Vbeta primers (plus 13 Jbeta primers). Repertoires were generated with immunoSEQ multiplex PCR, while TCRdb's copy carries only in-frame clones and drops some. This sample has fewer than 100,000 clones, with 69% found just once. This clone was seen more than once but under ten times. The antigen is undetermined. The CDR3 loop spans 18 amino acids. V shed 5 bases, J shed 7 bases, and the junction held 18 bases outside the gene matches. From germline, CDR1 is SEHNR and CDR2 FQNEAQ (reference sequence). The sample taken for sequencing was PBMCs. This chain connects TRBV7-9 to TRBJ2-1, with 9 bases lining up with TRBD1. The clonotype comes from a female donor in good health and CMV-seronegative. The CDR3 DNA is TGTGCCAGCAGCAACCCCGGGACAGGGCGAGACTTATGGAATGAGCAGTTCTTC. Protein: CASSNPGTGRDLWNEQFF.